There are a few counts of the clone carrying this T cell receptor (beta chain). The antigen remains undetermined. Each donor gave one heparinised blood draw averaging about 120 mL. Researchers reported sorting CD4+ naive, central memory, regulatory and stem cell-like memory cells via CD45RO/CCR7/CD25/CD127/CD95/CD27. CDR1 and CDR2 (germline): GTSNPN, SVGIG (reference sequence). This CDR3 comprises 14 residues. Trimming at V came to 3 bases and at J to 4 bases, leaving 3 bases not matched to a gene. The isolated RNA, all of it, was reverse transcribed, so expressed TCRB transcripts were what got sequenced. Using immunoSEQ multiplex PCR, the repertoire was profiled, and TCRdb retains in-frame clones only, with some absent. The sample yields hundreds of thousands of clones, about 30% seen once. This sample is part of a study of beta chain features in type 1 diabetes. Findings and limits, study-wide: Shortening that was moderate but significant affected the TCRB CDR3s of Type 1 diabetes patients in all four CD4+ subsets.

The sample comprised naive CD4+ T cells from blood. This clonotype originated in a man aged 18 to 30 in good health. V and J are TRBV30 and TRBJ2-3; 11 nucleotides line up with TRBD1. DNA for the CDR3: TGTGCCTGGAGGGACAGGGGGCGGGCAGATACGCAGTATTTT. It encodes CAWRDRGRADTQYF.